This T cell receptor beta chain was captured in a study of blood T cell repertoires in COVID-19. Trimming pared 5 bases from V and 0 bases from J, leaving 14 bases between. Germline values: CDR1 SGHTA, CDR2 FQGNSA. This CDR3 comprises 16 residues. The assay was immunoSEQ multiplex PCR, and TCRdb's table has in-frame clones only and misses some. The table includes about 180,000 clones, roughly four fifths detected once. The chain combines TRBV7-2 with TRBJ2-1; D is possibly TRBD1 (7 bases). The receptor comes from a woman between 70 and 85 years old with COVID-19, enrolled during active disease. Specimen: peripheral blood. The CDR3 region has the DNA TGTGCCAGCAGCGAGCGCAGGGGGGTCTCCTACAATGAGCAGTTCTTC. Encoded protein: CASSERRGVSYNEQFF.